Here is one T cell receptor beta chain with its context. Its antigen is unidentified. Treatment noted: approximately 9-day PBMC culture with coronavirus spike peptide pools or control peptides (ViraFEST assay). CD4+ T cells that had been cultured provided DNA sequenced with the Oncomine TCR Beta short-read assay. TCRdb fed the PCR reads into MiXCR, producing one record per CDR3 protein. The profile shows approximately 12,000 distinct CDR3 sequences, about two fifths of them singletons. The data derive from a study of vaccination and CD4 T cells after COVID-19. This TCR was recovered from a human donor who had recovered from COVID-19. The input for sequencing was CD4+ T cells from blood, cultured in vitro, taken before SARS-CoV-2 vaccination.

The CDR3 nucleotides are TGTGCCAGCAGCTCCGGGACACTAAATCAGCCCCAGCATTTT. It specifies CASSSGTLNQPQHF. The rearrangement uses TRBV7-2 and TRBJ1-5, with a tentative D call TRBD1 (6 bases). The CDR3 has 14 residues. Trimming took off 4 bases at V and 4 bases at J, with 11 bases between the two ends. Germline CDR1 and CDR2: SGHTA and FQGNSA. Variable domain in full (rest from reference TRBV7-2 and TRBJ1-5): GAGVSQSPSNKVTEKGKDVELRCDPISGHTALYWYRQSLGQGLEFLIYFQGNSAPDKSGLPSDRFSAERTGGSVSTLTIQRTQQEDSAVYLCASSSGTLNQPQHFGDGTRLSIL.